What follows are 7 T cell receptor beta chains derived from one specimen sequenced in a study of T cell responses to AZD1222 COVID-19 vaccine. Clones were sequenced by immunoSEQ multiplex PCR, and TCRdb holds only the in-frame ones, with some missing. The table lists roughly 150,000 clones, about nine tenths of them singletons. This specimen consisted of peripheral blood, obtained 28 days after the second AZD1222 dose. Receptors originate from an adult who received the AZD1222 COVID-19 vaccine.

The V call is TRBV5-1, the J call TRBJ1-6; 10 bases fit TRBD1. Germline lookup yields CDR1 SGHRS and CDR2 YFSETQ. The junction had 9 bases not matched to a gene; V was cut back by 3 bases and J by 12 bases. The CDR3 loop spans 15 amino acids. The CDR3 DNA is TGCGCCAGCAGCTCGGCGGACAGGGGGTTTGAACCCCTCCACTTT. Its translation: CASSSADRGFEPLHF.

As concerns this clone: The sample carries other DNA sequences with the same CDR3. The V and J genes are TRBV9 and TRBJ1-2, with D possibly being TRBD1 (6 bases). This CDR3 comprises 13 residues. Germline V gives CDR1 SGDLS, CDR2 YYNGEE. V was trimmed by 2 bases and J by 2 bases, leaving 7 bases between them. CDR3 loop: CASSVDRNYGYTF. The CDR3 DNA follows: TGTGCCAGCAGCGTCGACAGGAACTATGGCTACACCTTC.

V gene TRBV29-1 combines with J gene TRBJ1-1, with 8 bases that match TRBD1. Germline CDR1 reads SQVTM; CDR2 reads ANQGSEA. V gave up 4 bases and J gave up 4 bases; unmatched junction bases: 5. The CDR3 covers 13 residues. Here the CDR3 reads CSVGDRWFTEAFF. CDR3 DNA sequence: TGCAGCGTTGGGGACAGGTGGTTCACTGAAGCTTTCTTT.

The chain combines TRBV7-8 with TRBJ2-1; 10 positions match TRBD2. The V gene end was trimmed by 1 base and the J gene end by 6 bases; junction bases not matched to a gene: 6. CDR3 length: 16 amino acids. The germline V gene has CDR1 SGHVS and CDR2 FQNEAQ. This CDR3 reads CASSLVELAGVNEQFF. As DNA, the CDR3 is TGTGCCAGCAGCTTAGTCGAGCTAGCGGGGGTCAATGAGCAGTTCTTC.

This clone was picked up a small number of times. The chain employs TRBV24-1 and TRBJ1-2; 8 bases align to TRBD1. Per germline, CDR1 KGHDR and CDR2 SFDVKD. Unmatched junction bases numbered 4, after V lost 9 bases and J lost 2 bases. This CDR3 comprises 13 residues. CDR3: CATAAGGNYGYTF. CDR3 nucleotides: TGTGCCACCGCGGCAGGGGGCAACTATGGCTACACCTTC.

The rearrangement uses TRBV12-3 or TRBV12-4 and TRBJ1-2; maybe TRBD1 (5 bases). V lost 7 bases and J 0 bases, leaving 9 bases between the germline ends. The CDR3 extends over 13 amino acids. In nucleotides, the CDR3 is TGTGCCAGCACCACCAGGGCTAACTATGGCTACACCTTC. Protein: CASTTRANYGYTF.

This clone has only a few counts. This chain uses TRBV2 with TRBJ1-5; 11 positions match TRBD1. This CDR3 has 17 residues. The junction had 9 bases not matched to a gene; V was cut back by 6 bases and J by 2 bases. Germline lookup yields CDR1 SNHLY and CDR2 FYNNEI. CDR3 sequence (DNA): TGTGCCAGCAGAGGGACAGGGGGGGGCGAAGGCAATCAGCCCCAGCATTTT. Protein: CASRGTGGGEGNQPQHF.